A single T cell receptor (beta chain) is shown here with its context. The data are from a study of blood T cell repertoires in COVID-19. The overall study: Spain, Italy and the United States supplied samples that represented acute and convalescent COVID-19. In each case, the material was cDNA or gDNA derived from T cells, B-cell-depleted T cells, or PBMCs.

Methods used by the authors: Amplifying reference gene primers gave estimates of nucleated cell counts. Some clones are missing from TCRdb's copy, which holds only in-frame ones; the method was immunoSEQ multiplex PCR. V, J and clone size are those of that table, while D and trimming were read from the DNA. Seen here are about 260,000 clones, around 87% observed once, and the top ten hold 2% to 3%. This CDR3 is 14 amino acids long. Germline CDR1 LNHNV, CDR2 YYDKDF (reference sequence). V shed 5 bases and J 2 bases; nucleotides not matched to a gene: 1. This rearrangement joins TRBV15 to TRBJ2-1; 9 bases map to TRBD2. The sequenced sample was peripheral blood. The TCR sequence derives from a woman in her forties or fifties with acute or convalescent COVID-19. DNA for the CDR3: TGTGCCACCAGCCTAGCGGGACCCTACAATGAGCAGTTCTTC. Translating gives CATSLAGPYNEQFF. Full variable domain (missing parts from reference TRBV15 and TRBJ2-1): DAMVIQNPRYQVTQFGKPVTLSCSQTLNHNVMYWYQQKSSQAPKLLFHYYDKDFNNEADTPDNFQSRRPNTSFCFLDIRSPGLGDTAMYLCATSLAGPYNEQFFGPGTRLTVL.